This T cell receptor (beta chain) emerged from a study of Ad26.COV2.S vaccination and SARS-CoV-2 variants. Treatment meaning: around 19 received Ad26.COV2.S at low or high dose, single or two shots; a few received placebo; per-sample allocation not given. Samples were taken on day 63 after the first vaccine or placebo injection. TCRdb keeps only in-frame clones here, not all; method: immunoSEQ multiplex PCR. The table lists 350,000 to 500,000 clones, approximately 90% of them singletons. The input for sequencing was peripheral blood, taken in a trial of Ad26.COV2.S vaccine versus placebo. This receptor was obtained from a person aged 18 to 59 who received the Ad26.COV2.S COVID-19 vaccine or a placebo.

CDR3 sequence: CASSQAPTTGGNQPQHF. DNA for the CDR3: TGCGCCAGCAGCCAAGCGCCGACGACAGGGGGGAATCAGCCCCAGCATTTT. The chain couples TRBV4-1 to TRBJ1-5; 9 bases line up with TRBD1. The CDR3 is 17 amino acids. The V gene end was trimmed by 1 base and the J gene end by 4 bases; junction bases not matched to a gene: 8. The germline CDR1 and CDR2 sequences are MGHRA and YSYEKL.